These 2 T cell receptor beta chains were all obtained from the same sample, sequenced in a study of blood T cells in healthy people across ages. PCR was performed a second time for about 7 to 12 cycles using a sample-barcoded 5' primer and a J-beta primer mix. TCRdb reprocessed the 5' RACE reads with MiXCR, giving one entry per CDR3 protein. The sample contains just under 900,000 distinct CDR3 sequences, under 35% of which appear only once. Sample: blood. These receptors came from a woman of 80 years or more in good health.

This clonotype was counted many times. The V gene is TRBV7-9, the J gene TRBJ1-2; possibly TRBD1 for D (6 bases). With 5 bases removed from V and 2 bases from J, the gap between germline ends came to 12 bases. The CDR3 has 14 residues. Per the germline V gene, CDR1 is SEHNR and CDR2 is FQNEAQ (reference sequence). The CDR3 spells CASSRGTTNYGYTF. As DNA, the CDR3 is TGTGCCAGCAGCCGCGGGACAACCAACTATGGCTACACCTTC.

In its sample, this clonotype was seen many times. V is TRBV7-2 and J is TRBJ2-7; D remains ambiguous. The V and J ends lost 6 bases and 7 bases respectively, with 16 bases between them. The CDR3 loop spans 13 amino acids. Germline-derived CDR1 and CDR2 are SGHTA and FQGNSA. The CDR3: CASRTTSSREQYF. The DNA of the CDR3 is TGTGCCAGCAGGACAACTTCATCGAGGGAGCAGTACTTC.